This entry features one TCR beta chain sequence. Its antigen is still unknown. Trimming removed 5 bases from V and 7 bases from J; junction bases left unmatched: 10. The length of the CDR3 is 16 residues. CDR1 and CDR2 (germline): SGHVS, FQNEAQ. The data derive from a study of early stage breast cancer tumors. Each sample had two DNA replicates, 0.5 ug blood or approximately 1.5 ug tissue. Assay: immunoSEQ multiplex PCR; the TCRdb copy retains only in-frame clones and omits some. This table holds 25,000 to 30,000 clones, 65% to 75% found once. Regarding the study as a whole: Tumor and normal breast were distinguished via blood comparison in 14 of 16 patients. Functional markers like CD4, CD8 and FOXP3 were missed in bulk sequencing.

This rearrangement joins TRBV7-8 to TRBJ2-1, with 11 bases aligning to TRBD2. The sequence was collected from a person aged 50-59 years with breast cancer. Sequences were obtained from blood. Here the CDR3 DNA reads TGTGCCAGCAGCACCCGACTAGCGGGAACTGTGAATGAGCAGTTCTTC. Translating gives CASSTRLAGTVNEQFF. The variable domain in full, with the rest retrieved from reference TRBV7-8 and TRBJ2-1, is GAGVSQSPRYKVAKRGQDVALRCDPISGHVSLFWYQQALGQGPEFLTYFQNEAQLDKSGLPSDRFFAERPEGSVSTLKIQRTQQEDSAVYLCASSTRLAGTVNEQFFGPGTRLTVL.